This is a list of T cell receptor beta chains from one sample in a study of technical replicates of blood from a few donors. TCRdb's copy holds only in-frame clones and misses some; the assay was immunoSEQ multiplex PCR. The repertoire holds about 83,000 clones, with roughly 90% as singletons. Sequencing was carried out using T cells isolated from PBMCs. The source is a human donor in good health. Each CDR3 is given with its conserved first and last residue. The D gene is left open where the match is weak. Only some rows state a clone size, as once, few, many or a class for expanded clones.

v_gene	j_gene	d_gene	abundance	CDR3aa	CDR3nt
TRBV5-8	TRBJ1-1	TRBD1	-	CASSRDRAEAFF	TGTGCCAGCAGCCGCGACAGGGCTGAAGCTTTCTTT
TRBV2	TRBJ2-4	TRBD1	once	CASKLADREYF	TGTGCCAGCAAGTTAGCGGACAGGGAGTACTTC
TRBV4-3	TRBJ2-5	-	-	CASSQERYRGKAGEETQYF	TGCGCCAGCAGCCAAGAACGTTATAGGGGGAAGGCGGGAGAAGAGACCCAGTACTTC
TRBV4-1	TRBJ2-7	TRBD2	-	CASSPDGRGGSYEQYF	TGCGCCAGCAGCCCCGACGGGCGGGGGGGTTCGTACGAGCAGTACTTC
TRBV6-1	TRBJ2-1	-	-	CASRGSSAEQFF	TGTGCCAGCAGAGGGAGTTCCGCTGAGCAGTTCTTC
TRBV5-4	TRBJ2-7	-	-	CASSLTTGVSEQYF	TGTGCCAGCAGCTTAACCACCGGGGTCTCCGAGCAGTACTTC
TRBV7-8	TRBJ2-3	-	-	CASSPTRADTQYF	TGTGCCAGCAGCCCCACCAGGGCAGATACGCAGTATTTT
TRBV27	TRBJ2-7	TRBD1	-	CASSFGTGKGPYEQYF	TGTGCCAGCAGTTTCGGGACAGGGAAAGGGCCCTACGAGCAGTACTTC
TRBV7-8	TRBJ1-5	-	-	CASSLSGLRQPQHF	TGTGCCAGCAGCCTTAGCGGTCTCCGGCAGCCCCAGCATTTT
TRBV27	TRBJ2-5	TRBD1	-	CASSSTTGGFTETQYF	TGTGCCAGCAGTTCGACGACAGGGGGCTTTACAGAGACCCAGTACTTC
TRBV7-2	TRBJ2-7	TRBD2	-	CASSLLADPTYEQYF	TGTGCCAGCAGCTTACTAGCGGACCCTACCTACGAGCAGTACTTC
TRBV10-3	TRBJ2-5	-	once	CAIRDQGGKETQYF	TGTGCCATCAGGGACCAGGGGGGAAAAGAGACCCAGTACTTC
TRBV6-5	TRBJ2-3	-	-	CASSYPSNTDTQYF	TGTGCCAGCAGTTACCCGTCTAACACAGATACGCAGTATTTT
TRBV5-1	TRBJ2-1	TRBD2	once	CASSFPTSGSNEQFF	TGCGCCAGCAGCTTCCCCACTAGCGGGAGTAATGAGCAGTTCTTC
TRBV7-9	TRBJ1-1	-	-	CASSPLAPEAFF	TGTGCCAGCAGCCCCCTAGCACCTGAAGCTTTCTTT
TRBV4-3	TRBJ2-1	TRBD2	-	CASSLSTGTSAYNEQFF	TGCGCCAGCAGCCTCTCAACCGGGACTAGCGCCTACAATGAGCAGTTCTTC
TRBV7-2	TRBJ2-4	TRBD1	-	CASSLETGTANIAKNIQYF	TGTGCCAGCAGCTTAGAGACCGGGACAGCAAATATAGCCAAAAACATTCAGTACTTC
TRBV7-2	TRBJ2-1	-	-	CASSLASTRYNEQFF	TGTGCCAGCAGCTTAGCCTCGACTAGGTACAATGAGCAGTTCTTC
TRBV5-4	TRBJ1-1	-	-	CASSPLVSVNTEAFF	TGTGCCAGCAGCCCCTTGGTGAGCGTGAACACTGAAGCTTTCTTT
TRBV19	TRBJ1-1	TRBD1	-	CASRPGTGMNTEAFF	TGTGCCAGTAGACCCGGGACAGGGATGAACACTGAAGCTTTCTTT
TRBV7-2	TRBJ2-1	TRBD2	-	CASSRTSGSPNEQFF	TGTGCCAGCAGCCGGACTAGCGGGAGTCCCAATGAGCAGTTCTTC
TRBV13	TRBJ2-7	TRBD2	-	CASSSYTSEAYEQYF	TGTGCCAGCAGCTCCTATACTAGCGAGGCCTACGAGCAGTACTTC
TRBV10-1	TRBJ2-2	TRBD2	-	CAGALRAGESLGTGELFF	TGCGCCGGGGCTCTTCGGGCGGGAGAATCTTTAGGCACCGGGGAGCTGTTTTTT
TRBV19	TRBJ1-1	-	-	CASSYGKNTEAFF	TGTGCCAGTAGTTACGGGAAGAACACTGAAGCTTTCTTT
TRBV18	TRBJ1-1	-	-	CASSPGQLQLNGEAFF	TGTGCCAGCTCACCCGGACAGCTTCAGCTAAATGGTGAAGCTTTCTTT
TRBV27	TRBJ2-1	-	-	CASTPWGGGGVYNEQFF	TGTGCCAGCACCCCGTGGGGAGGGGGAGGGGTCTACAATGAGCAGTTCTTC
TRBV2	TRBJ1-3	-	-	CASSEVEGRNTIYF	TGTGCCAGCAGTGAAGTAGAGGGAAGAAACACCATATATTTT
TRBV29-1	TRBJ2-2	TRBD1	-	CSVEDGQGATGELFF	TGCAGCGTTGAAGATGGCCAGGGGGCAACCGGGGAGCTGTTTTTT
TRBV29-1	TRBJ2-1	-	-	CSVSGSERYNEQFF	TGCAGCGTGTCCGGGAGTGAGCGTTACAATGAGCAGTTCTTC
TRBV5-4	TRBJ2-3	-	-	CASSLLLDTQYF	TGTGCCAGCAGCTTACTTCTAGATACGCAGTATTTT
TRBV4-1	TRBJ2-7	-	-	CASSQIGGLNEQYF	TGCGCCAGCAGCCAAATCGGGGGGCTTAACGAGCAGTACTTC
TRBV27	TRBJ1-4	-	-	CASSLWAGTNEKLFF	TGTGCCAGCAGTTTATGGGCAGGGACTAATGAAAAACTGTTTTTT
TRBV11-2	TRBJ2-3	TRBD2	-	CASSVSGRTTDTQYF	TGTGCCAGCAGCGTTAGCGGGAGAACTACAGATACGCAGTATTTT
TRBV5-1	TRBJ2-7	-	-	CASSLRVVGYSYEQYF	TGCGCCAGCAGCTTGCGGGTGGTCGGGTATTCCTACGAGCAGTACTTC
TRBV5-1	TRBJ2-7	-	few	CASSFLGSSYEQYF	TGCGCCAGCAGTTTCCTGGGGAGCTCCTACGAGCAGTACTTC
TRBV7-2	TRBJ1-5	-	-	CASSLDIQGNQPQHF	TGTGCCAGCAGCTTAGACATTCAGGGCAATCAGCCCCAGCATTTT
TRBV6-5	TRBJ2-7	-	-	CASSYSWPAVYEQYF	TGTGCCAGCAGTTACTCCTGGCCCGCAGTCTACGAGCAGTACTTC
TRBV5-4	TRBJ2-5	-	-	CASSAEYQETQYF	TGTGCCAGCAGCGCGGAATACCAAGAGACCCAGTACTTC
TRBV7-3	TRBJ1-1	-	-	CASSSQGRGNTEAFF	TGTGCCAGCAGCTCTCAAGGCAGGGGGAACACTGAAGCTTTCTTT
TRBV11-1	TRBJ2-1	-	-	CASSPSRDRLGGGQFF	TGTGCCAGCAGCCCGTCCCGGGACCGACTCGGGGGTGGGCAGTTCTTC